These 27 T cell receptor beta chains came from one sample sequenced in a study of cytomegalovirus exposure and HLA in healthy donors. 13 Jbeta primers and 60 Vbeta primers were used for the PCR. This table comes from immunoSEQ multiplex PCR, and its TCRdb copy is limited to in-frame clones, with some not included. The data show about 100,000 clones, about four fifths seen once. Sequencing was done on a sample of PBMCs. Source of these receptors: a female donor in good health and CMV-seropositive.

CDR3 nucleotides: TGTGCCAGCACTCCCGGGGGGGAAAACGGGGATTCACCCCTCCACTTT. It codes for CASTPGGENGDSPLHF. The chain couples TRBV2 to TRBJ1-6; maybe TRBD1 (5 bases). Trimming shortened V by 7 bases and J by 8 bases, and 21 bases separated the two germline ends. The CDR3 runs 16 residues. The germline V gene encodes CDR1 SNHLY and CDR2 FYNNEI. The whole variable domain, filled in from reference TRBV2 and TRBJ1-6, reads EPEVTQTPSHQVTQMGQEVILRCVPISNHLYFYWYRQILGQKVEFLVSFYNNEISEKSEIFDDQFSVERPDGSNFTLKIRSTKLEDSAMYFCASTPGGENGDSPLHFGNGTRLTVT.

With respect to this clone: One end of the junction varies from germline; a read error may be responsible. The chain combines TRBV15 with TRBJ2-7, with TRBD2 matching over 7 bases. This CDR3 contains 16 residues. CDR1 and CDR2 from the germline V gene are LNHNV and YYDKDF (reference sequence). This CDR3 is CATSISYSGASNEQYF. The DNA of the CDR3 is TGTGCCACCAGCATTAGCTACAGCGGGGCCTCCAACGAGCAGTACTTC.

The gene calls are TRBV5-1 and TRBJ2-6; TRBD2 might be the D (7 bases). The germline V gene encodes CDR1 SGHRS and CDR2 YFSETQ. With 0 bases removed from V and 3 bases from J, the gap between germline ends came to 19 bases. The CDR3 is 19 residues long. The CDR3: CASSLAGGGSPVGANVLTF. The CDR3 nucleotides are TGCGCCAGCAGCTTGGCGGGGGGCGGGTCCCCGGTTGGGGCCAACGTCCTGACTTTC.

The rearrangement uses TRBV7-2 and TRBJ2-7; TRBD2 matches at 9 bases. J was trimmed by 6 bases and V by 5 bases; bases with no gene match: 11. Per germline, CDR1 SGHTA and CDR2 FQGNSA. CDR3 size: 15 residues. CDR3 in amino acids: CASSPIGGSGSEQYF. The CDR3 nucleotides are TGTGCCAGCAGCCCTATCGGGGGTAGCGGGAGCGAGCAGTACTTC.

The V gene is TRBV5-6, the J gene TRBJ2-1; D is undetermined. The CDR3 covers 15 residues. Germline values: CDR1 SGHDT, CDR2 YYEEEE. V was trimmed by 0 bases and J by 1 base, leaving 8 bases between them. CDR3 residues: CASSLGQRSYNEQFF. The CDR3, as DNA: TGTGCCAGCAGCTTGGGTCAGCGATCCTACAATGAGCAGTTCTTC.

V is TRBV30 and J is TRBJ2-5, with 7 bases fitting TRBD2. This CDR3 is 15 amino acids long. Germline trimming cut 2 bases from V and 7 bases from J; bases unmatched to any gene: 13. CDR1 is GTSNPN and CDR2 is SVGIG in the germline V gene (reference sequence). CDR3 DNA: TGTGCCTGGAGTCAGGTCCTTTCACCGGGAGGGACCCAGTACTTC. As protein: CAWSQVLSPGGTQYF.

This clone was seen a single time. V gene TRBV16 combines with J gene TRBJ2-4; 7 positions agree with TRBD1. Germline CDR1 and CDR2: KGHSY and FQNENV. V shed 3 bases, J shed 4 bases, and the junction held 9 bases outside the gene matches. CDR3 length: 16 residues. DNA of the CDR3: TGTGCCAGCAGCCACGAGGGGGCGCCGGCGAAAAACATTCAGTACTTC. Its protein product is CASSHEGAPAKNIQYF.

In the case of this clone: Mismatch with germline at one junction end may stem from a read error. The V call is TRBV27, the J call TRBJ2-6, with TRBD2 identical over 9 bases. Germline V gene sequence: CDR1 MNHEY, CDR2 SMNVEV (reference sequence). The CDR3 covers 20 residues. CDR3: CASSLTPRAGGNSGANGLTF. The CDR3 DNA reads TGTGCCAGCAGTTTAACCCCCCGGGCGGGGGGGAACTCTGGGGCCAACGGCCTGACTTTC.

This chain links TRBV18 with TRBJ1-6; perhaps TRBD1 as D (5 bases). The V gene lost 3 bases and the J gene lost 4 bases, with 10 bases spanning the gap. This CDR3 region has 15 residues. CDR1 is KGHSH and CDR2 is LQKENI in the germline V gene. The CDR3 nucleotides are TGTGCCAGCTCACCTTATGACAGTTATAATTCACCCCTCCACTTT. It yields the protein CASSPYDSYNSPLHF.

This clone has a handful of counts. This chain joins TRBV7-9 and TRBJ1-6; no clear D. CDR1 and CDR2 (germline): SEHNR, FQNEAQ (reference sequence). This CDR3 is 15 amino acids long. V lost 1 base, J lost 4 bases, and 8 bases lay in between. The chain's CDR3 is CASSLEAIYNSPLHF. Here the CDR3 DNA reads TGTGCCAGCAGCTTAGAAGCCATTTATAATTCACCCCTCCACTTT.

This CDR3 is CATSRDRGSKAGELFF. DNA for the CDR3: TGTGCCACCAGCAGAGATCGGGGGTCAAAGGCCGGGGAGCTGTTTTTT. This chain joins TRBV15 and TRBJ2-2; a possible D gene is TRBD2 (6 bases). The length of the CDR3 is 16 residues. Germline loops: CDR1 LNHNV, CDR2 YYDKDF (reference sequence). The ends were cut back, 0 bases at V and 6 bases at J, with 14 bases in the middle.

The V call is TRBV30, the J call TRBJ2-7; TRBD2 matches 13 bases. Germline V gene sequence: CDR1 GTSNPN, CDR2 SVGIG (reference sequence). The CDR3 consists of 18 residues. V lost 3 bases and J lost 3; bases outside the gene matches: 14. The CDR3 spells CAWSDPPPGTSGNYEQYF. The CDR3 coding sequence is TGTGCCTGGAGCGACCCCCCCCCGGGGACTAGCGGGAACTACGAGCAGTACTTC. Supplemented by reference TRBV30 and TRBJ2-7, the full variable domain reads SQTIHQWPATLVQPVGSPLSLECTVEGTSNPNLYWYRQAAGRGLQLLFYSVGIGQISSEVPQNLSASRPQDRQFILSSKKLLLSDSGFYLCAWSDPPPGTSGNYEQYFGPGTRLTVT.

V gene TRBV20-1 combines with J gene TRBJ2-5, with a tentative D call TRBD1 (6 bases). V was pared by 5 bases and J by 5 bases, with 9 bases between. This CDR3 contains 11 residues. Looked up from germline, CDR1 is DFQATT and CDR2 is SNEGSKA (reference sequence). CDR3 DNA: TGCAGTGCTCCAAGGGGGGAGACCCAGTACTTC. Protein product: CSAPRGETQYF.

This clone was picked up one time. The CDR3 here is CASSLTQGSYSGNTIYF. DNA for the CDR3: TGTGCCAGCTCACTAACACAGGGTTCCTACTCTGGAAACACCATATATTTT. The chain combines TRBV18 with TRBJ1-3, with TRBD1 as a possible D gene (6 bases). The CDR3 runs to 17 residues. Germline V gene data show CDR1 as KGHSH and CDR2 as LQKENI. The V gene lost 4 bases and the J gene lost 0 bases, with 16 bases spanning the gap.

The V gene is TRBV6-5, the J gene TRBJ2-7, with TRBD1 identical over 7 bases. The germline gives CDR1 MNHEY, CDR2 SVGAGI. The V segment lost 0 bases and the J segment 6 bases; nucleotides outside the gene matches: 8. This CDR3 is built from 15 residues. The CDR3 is CASSYSGRGRSEQYF. The CDR3 coding sequence is TGTGCCAGCAGTTACTCGGGAAGGGGGCGAAGCGAGCAGTACTTC.

The chain couples TRBV5-1 to TRBJ2-3; 10 positions match TRBD2. The CDR3 length is 19 residues. Germline-derived CDR1 and CDR2 are SGHRS and YFSETQ. The V and J ends lost 6 bases and 1 base, in that order; junction bases with no gene match: 17. CDR3 region: CASTPLEIAGGRGTDTQYF. In nucleotides, the CDR3 is TGCGCCAGCACACCACTGGAGATAGCGGGAGGTAGGGGCACAGATACGCAGTATTTT.

This clone turned up a few times. The CDR3 ends on some other residue instead of the conserved phenylalanine or tryptophan, so this is likely a read error. The DNA is omitted, as the CDR3 cannot be located on it reliably, and the CDR3 follows TCRdb's listing. The chain carries TRBV25-1 and TRBJ2-7; TRBD2 is taken as the D call from the table, unchecked against the DNA. Germline CDR1 MGHDK, CDR2 SYGVNS. A total of 9 residues make up the CDR3, ends included. The CDR3 here is CASSSIRVI.

The J gene is TRBJ1-2, the V gene TRBV2, with TRBD1 identical over 9 bases. Germline values: CDR1 SNHLY, CDR2 FYNNEI. With V trimmed by 6 bases and J by 8 bases, 10 bases remained unmatched. This CDR3 has 14 residues. The CDR3 bases are TGTGCCAGCAGGGCTACAGGGGGCGCGGGAGGCTACACCTTC. Its protein product is CASRATGGAGGYTF. Together with reference TRBV2 and TRBJ1-2, the CDR3 gives the full variable domain: EPEVTQTPSHQVTQMGQEVILRCVPISNHLYFYWYRQILGQKVEFLVSFYNNEISEKSEIFDDQFSVERPDGSNFTLKIRSTKLEDSAMYFCASRATGGAGGYTFGSGTRLTVV.

The rearrangement joins TRBV5-4 to TRBJ2-1; TRBD2 is a possible D gene (6 bases). This CDR3 contains 12 residues. Germline values: CDR1 SGHNT, CDR2 YYREEE (reference sequence). V lost 0 bases to trimming and J lost 8 bases, with 6 bases between them. The CDR3 coding sequence is TGTGCCAGCAGCTTGGGGGGGGATGAGCAGTTCTTC. It encodes CASSLGGDEQFF.

The gene calls are TRBV19 and TRBJ2-7; 9 nucleotides align to TRBD1. Trimming cost V 5 bases and J 4 bases; bases outside gene matches: 6. From germline, CDR1 is LNHDA and CDR2 SQIVND (reference sequence). The CDR3 covers 14 residues. CDR3 residues: CASSPGTGKYEQYF. CDR3 sequence (DNA): TGTGCCAGTAGTCCCGGGACAGGGAAATACGAGCAGTACTTC.

CDR3 amino acids: CASPGAGGLETQYF. The CDR3 DNA follows: TGTGCCAGCCCGGGGGCAGGGGGCCTTGAGACCCAGTACTTC. The chain couples TRBV2 to TRBJ2-5; TRBD1 matches 8 bases. The ends lost 8 bases at V and 5 bases at J; junction bases unmatched: 10. This CDR3 region has 14 residues. Germline V gene sequence: CDR1 SNHLY, CDR2 FYNNEI.

The V call is TRBV5-1, the J call TRBJ2-1, with D possibly matching TRBD2 (7 bases). Germline CDR1 SGHRS, CDR2 YFSETQ. The CDR3 totals 15 residues. The ends were cut back, 3 bases at V and 5 bases at J, with 15 bases in the middle. CDR3 sequence reads: CASSWGGQENNEQFF. CDR3 sequence (DNA): TGCGCCAGCAGCTGGGGGGGGCAGGAAAACAATGAGCAGTTCTTC.

This clone was recorded once. The CDR3 sequence: CALAGTSGSSYEQYF. In DNA, the CDR3 is TGTGCCCTAGCTGGGACTAGCGGGTCCTCCTACGAGCAGTACTTC. The chain carries TRBV30 and TRBJ2-7, with 12 bases identical to TRBD2. The CDR3 is 15 residues long. Germline values: CDR1 GTSNPN, CDR2 SVGIG (reference sequence). V shed 8 bases, J shed 0 bases, and the junction held 8 bases outside the gene matches.

This clone was picked up a small number of times. The chain has TRBV4-2 and TRBJ1-1; TRBD1 aligns across 8 bases. The CDR3 spans 16 residues. The V and J ends lost 4 bases and 5 bases, in that order; junction bases with no gene match: 12. Germline V gene lookup returns CDR1 LGHNA and CDR2 YNFKEQ. The DNA for the CDR3 is TGTGCCAGCAGCCCCCGGCAGGGGGCCTGGGGTACTGAAGCTTTCTTT. This codes for CASSPRQGAWGTEAFF.

The chain couples TRBV7-9 to TRBJ2-1; D is uncertain. CDR1 and CDR2 (germline): SEHNR, FQNEAQ (reference sequence). The ends were cut back, 2 bases at V and 0 bases at J, with 14 bases in the middle. The CDR3 extends over 17 amino acids. The CDR3 sequence: CASSLSSPGSSYNEQFF. The CDR3 DNA reads as TGTGCCAGCAGCTTAAGTTCGCCGGGTAGCTCCTACAATGAGCAGTTCTTC.

The CDR3 DNA follows: TGCGCCAGCAGCCAAGATGGAGGAGTGAATGGAGCTTTCTTT. Its protein product is CASSQDGGVNGAFF. The chain couples TRBV4-3 to TRBJ1-1, with D unclear. Germline V gene sequence: CDR1 LGHNA, CDR2 YSLEER. V lost 0 bases to trimming and J lost 10 bases, with 15 bases between them. This CDR3 is 14 amino acids long.

Comments on this clone: A read error may produce the germline difference seen at one junction end. The chain employs TRBV19 and TRBJ2-6; 7 positions agree with TRBD2. CDR3 length equals 16 residues. Per the germline V gene, CDR1 is LNHDA and CDR2 is SQIVND (reference sequence). The CDR3: CASSTPGGSGANGLTF. CDR3 DNA sequence: TGTGCCAGTAGTACGCCCGGGGGGTCTGGGGCCAACGGCCTGACTTTC.